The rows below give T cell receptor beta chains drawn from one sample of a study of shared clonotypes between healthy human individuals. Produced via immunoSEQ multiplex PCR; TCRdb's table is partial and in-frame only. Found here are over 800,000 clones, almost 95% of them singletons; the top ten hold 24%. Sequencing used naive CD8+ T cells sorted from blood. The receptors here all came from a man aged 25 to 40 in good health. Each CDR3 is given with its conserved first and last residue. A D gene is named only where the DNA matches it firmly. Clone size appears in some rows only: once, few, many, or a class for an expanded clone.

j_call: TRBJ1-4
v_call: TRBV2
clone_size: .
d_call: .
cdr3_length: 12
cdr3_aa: CASMGSNEKLFF
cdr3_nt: TGTGCCAGCATGGGGTCTAATGAAAAACTGTTTTTT

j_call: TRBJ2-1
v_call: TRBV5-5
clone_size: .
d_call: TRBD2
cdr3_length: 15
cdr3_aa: CASSTSGRAYNEQFF
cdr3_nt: TGTGCCAGCAGCACAAGCGGGAGAGCCTACAATGAGCAGTTCTTC

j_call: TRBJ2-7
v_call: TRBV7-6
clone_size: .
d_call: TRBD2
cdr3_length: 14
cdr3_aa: CASSLLTSAGEQYF
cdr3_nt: TGTGCCAGCAGCTTACTGACTAGCGCGGGCGAGCAGTACTTC

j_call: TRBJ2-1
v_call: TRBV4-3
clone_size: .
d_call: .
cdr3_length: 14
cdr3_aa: CASSQDWGSDEQFF
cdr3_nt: TGCGCCAGCAGCCAAGATTGGGGGTCGGATGAGCAGTTCTTC

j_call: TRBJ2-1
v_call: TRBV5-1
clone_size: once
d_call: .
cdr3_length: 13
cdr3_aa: CASRPSSYNEQFF
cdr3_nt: TGCGCCAGCAGGCCTAGCTCCTACAATGAGCAGTTCTTC

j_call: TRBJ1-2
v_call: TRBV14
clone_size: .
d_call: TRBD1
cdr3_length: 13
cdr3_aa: CASKSITGGGYTF
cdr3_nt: TGTGCCAGCAAATCGATAACAGGGGGCGGCTACACCTTC

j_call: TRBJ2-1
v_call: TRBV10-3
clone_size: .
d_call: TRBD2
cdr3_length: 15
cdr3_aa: CAISAGTSAYNEQFF
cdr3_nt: TGTGCCATCAGTGCCGGGACTAGCGCTTACAATGAGCAGTTCTTC

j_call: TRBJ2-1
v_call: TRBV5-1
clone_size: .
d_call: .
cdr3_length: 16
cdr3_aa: CASSLEPSGTMGEQFF
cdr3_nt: TGCGCCAGCAGCTTGGAGCCGAGTGGCACCATGGGTGAGCAGTTCTTC

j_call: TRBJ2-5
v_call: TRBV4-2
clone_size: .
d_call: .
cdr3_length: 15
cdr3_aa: CASSQVFGVGETQYF
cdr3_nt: TGTGCCAGCAGCCAAGTATTCGGGGTCGGAGAGACCCAGTACTTC

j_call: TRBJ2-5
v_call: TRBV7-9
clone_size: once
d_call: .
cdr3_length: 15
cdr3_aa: CASSLSEGNQETQYF
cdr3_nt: TGTGCCAGCAGCTTATCGGAGGGCAACCAAGAGACCCAGTACTTC

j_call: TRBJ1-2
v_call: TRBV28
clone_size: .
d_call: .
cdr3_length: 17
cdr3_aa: CASSLGLSWGRVYGYTF
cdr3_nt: TGTGCCAGCAGTTTAGGCCTCTCATGGGGACGGGTGTATGGCTACACCTTC

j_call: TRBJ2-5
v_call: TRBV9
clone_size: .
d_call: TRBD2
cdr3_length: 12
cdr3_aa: CASSPGGETQYF
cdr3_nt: TGTGCCAGCAGCCCGGGGGGGGAGACCCAGTACTTC

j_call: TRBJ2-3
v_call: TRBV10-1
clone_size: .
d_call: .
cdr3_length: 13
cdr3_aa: CASSRQLADTQYF
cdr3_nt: TGCGCCAGCAGTCGTCAGCTCGCAGATACGCAGTATTTT

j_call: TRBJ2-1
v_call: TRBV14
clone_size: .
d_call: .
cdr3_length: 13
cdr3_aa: CASSPGFYNEQFF
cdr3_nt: TGTGCCAGCAGCCCGGGGTTCTACAATGAGCAGTTCTTC

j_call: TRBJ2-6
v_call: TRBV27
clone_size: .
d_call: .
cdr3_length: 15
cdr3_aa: CASSFVGSGANVLTF
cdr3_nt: TGTGCCAGCAGTTTTGTGGGGTCTGGGGCCAACGTCCTGACTTTC

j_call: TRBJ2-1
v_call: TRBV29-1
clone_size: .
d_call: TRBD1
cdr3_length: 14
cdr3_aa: CSATGQGISGEQFF
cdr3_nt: TGCAGCGCTACCGGACAGGGGATTTCGGGTGAGCAGTTCTTC

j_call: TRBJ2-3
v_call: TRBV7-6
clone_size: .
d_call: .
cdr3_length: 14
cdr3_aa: CASNLVERRDTQYF
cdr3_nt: TGTGCCAGCAACCTAGTCGAGAGAAGAGATACGCAGTATTTT

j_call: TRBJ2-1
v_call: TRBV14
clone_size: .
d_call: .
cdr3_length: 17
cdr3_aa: CASSTQESFSSYNEQFF
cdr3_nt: TGTGCCAGCAGCACCCAGGAAAGTTTTAGCTCCTACAATGAGCAGTTCTTC

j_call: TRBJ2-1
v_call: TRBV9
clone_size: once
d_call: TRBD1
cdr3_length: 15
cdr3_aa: CASSLPTGGENEQFF
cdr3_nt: TGTGCCAGCAGCTTACCGACAGGGGGGGAGAATGAGCAGTTCTTC

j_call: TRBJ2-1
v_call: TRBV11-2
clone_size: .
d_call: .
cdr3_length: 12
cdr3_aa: CASSLDVSGQFF
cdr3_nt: TGTGCCAGCAGCTTAGACGTGAGTGGGCAGTTCTTC

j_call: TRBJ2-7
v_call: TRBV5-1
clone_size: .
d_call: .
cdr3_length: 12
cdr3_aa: CASSFQGYEQYF
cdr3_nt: TGCGCCAGCAGCTTCCAGGGATACGAGCAGTACTTC

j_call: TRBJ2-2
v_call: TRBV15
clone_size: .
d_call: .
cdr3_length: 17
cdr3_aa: CATSRETGLTNTGELFF
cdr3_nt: TGTGCCACCAGCAGAGAGACAGGACTGACGAACACCGGGGAGCTGTTTTTT

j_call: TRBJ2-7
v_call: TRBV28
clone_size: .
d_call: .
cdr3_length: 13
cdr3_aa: CASSLVSTYEQYF
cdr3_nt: TGTGCCAGCAGTTTAGTCAGCACCTACGAGCAGTACTTC

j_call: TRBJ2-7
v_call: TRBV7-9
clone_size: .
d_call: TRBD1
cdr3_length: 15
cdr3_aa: CASSLVGQGSYEQYF
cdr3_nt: TGTGCCAGCAGCTTAGTGGGACAGGGATCCTACGAGCAGTACTTC

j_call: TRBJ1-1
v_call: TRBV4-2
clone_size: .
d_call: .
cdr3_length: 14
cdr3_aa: CASSLYRSDTEAFF
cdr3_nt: TGTGCCAGCAGCTTGTACAGATCAGACACTGAAGCTTTCTTT

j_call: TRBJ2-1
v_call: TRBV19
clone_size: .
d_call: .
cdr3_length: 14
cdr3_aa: CASTLTGEGNEQFF
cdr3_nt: TGTGCCAGTACCCTTACTGGCGAGGGAAATGAGCAGTTCTTC

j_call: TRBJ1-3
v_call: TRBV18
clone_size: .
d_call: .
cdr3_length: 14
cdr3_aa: CASSSTGDLDTIYF
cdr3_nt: TGTGCCAGCTCATCCACGGGGGATTTGGACACCATATATTTT

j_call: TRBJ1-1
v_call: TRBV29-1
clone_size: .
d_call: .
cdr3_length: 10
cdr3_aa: CSVRMSEAFF
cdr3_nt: TGCAGCGTCCGGATGTCTGAAGCTTTCTTT

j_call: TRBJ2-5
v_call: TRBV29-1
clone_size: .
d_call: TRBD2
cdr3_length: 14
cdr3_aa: CSVIRAGGGETQYF
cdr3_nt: TGCAGCGTTATCAGAGCGGGAGGAGGTGAGACCCAGTACTTC

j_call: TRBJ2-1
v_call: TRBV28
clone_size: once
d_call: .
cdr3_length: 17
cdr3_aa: CASSFAFGQLTYNEQFF
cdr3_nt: TGTGCCAGCAGTTTCGCCTTCGGACAGCTGACCTACAATGAGCAGTTCTTC

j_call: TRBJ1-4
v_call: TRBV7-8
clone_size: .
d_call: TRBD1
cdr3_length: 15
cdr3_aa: CASSLTDRGREKLFF
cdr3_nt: TGTGCCAGCAGCCTAACGGACAGGGGGCGCGAAAAACTGTTTTTT

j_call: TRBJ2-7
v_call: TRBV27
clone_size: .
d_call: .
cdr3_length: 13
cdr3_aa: CASSSSMYYEQYF
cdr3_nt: TGTGCCAGCAGTTCATCTATGTATTACGAGCAGTACTTC

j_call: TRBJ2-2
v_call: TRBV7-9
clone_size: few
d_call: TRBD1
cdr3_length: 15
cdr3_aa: CASSRRDREVGELFF
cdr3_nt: TGTGCCAGCAGCCGTCGGGACAGGGAAGTCGGGGAGCTGTTTTTT

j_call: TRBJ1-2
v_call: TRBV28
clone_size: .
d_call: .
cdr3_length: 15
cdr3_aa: CASRARGKLNYGYTF
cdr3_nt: TGTGCCAGCAGGGCCCGGGGGAAACTTAACTATGGCTACACCTTC

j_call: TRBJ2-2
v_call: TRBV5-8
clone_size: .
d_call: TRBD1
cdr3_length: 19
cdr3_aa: CASSLGIGTGTENTGELFF
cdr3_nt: TGTGCCAGCAGCTTGGGGATCGGGACAGGAACCGAGAACACCGGGGAGCTGTTTTTT

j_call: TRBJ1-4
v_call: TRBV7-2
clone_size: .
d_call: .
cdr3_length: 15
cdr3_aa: CASSQQGLVNEKLFF
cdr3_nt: TGTGCCAGCAGCCAGCAGGGACTGGTGAATGAAAAACTGTTTTTT

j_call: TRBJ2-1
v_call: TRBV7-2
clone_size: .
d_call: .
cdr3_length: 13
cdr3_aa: CASSFRPNNEQFF
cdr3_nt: TGTGCCAGCAGCTTTCGACCAAACAATGAGCAGTTCTTC

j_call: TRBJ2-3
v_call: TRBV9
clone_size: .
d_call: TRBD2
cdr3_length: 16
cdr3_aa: CASSPEASGITDTQYF
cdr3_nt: TGTGCCAGCAGCCCCGAGGCTAGCGGGATCACAGATACGCAGTATTTT

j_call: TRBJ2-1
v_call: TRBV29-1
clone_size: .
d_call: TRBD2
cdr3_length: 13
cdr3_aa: CSVEASGRNEQFF
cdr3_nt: TGCAGCGTTGAGGCTAGCGGGAGGAATGAGCAGTTCTTC

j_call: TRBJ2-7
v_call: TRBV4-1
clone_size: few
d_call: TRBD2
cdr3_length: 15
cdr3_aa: CASSQGTSGGYEQYF
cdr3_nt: TGCGCCAGCAGCCAAGGGACTAGCGGGGGCTACGAGCAGTACTTC

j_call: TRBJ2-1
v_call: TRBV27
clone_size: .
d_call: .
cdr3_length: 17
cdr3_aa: CASSRDWQGRRYNEQFF
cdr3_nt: TGTGCCAGCAGTAGGGATTGGCAGGGCAGGAGGTACAATGAGCAGTTCTTC

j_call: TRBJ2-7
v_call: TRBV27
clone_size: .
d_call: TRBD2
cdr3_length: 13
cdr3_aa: CASSRGTSAEQYF
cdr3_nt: TGTGCCAGCTCAAGGGGAACTAGCGCCGAGCAGTACTTC

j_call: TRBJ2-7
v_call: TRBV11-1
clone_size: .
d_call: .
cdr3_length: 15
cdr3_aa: CASSTNSGSSYEQYF
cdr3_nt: TGTGCCAGCAGCACTAACTCGGGGAGCTCCTACGAGCAGTACTTC

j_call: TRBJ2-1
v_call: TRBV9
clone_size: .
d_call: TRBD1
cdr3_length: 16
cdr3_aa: CASSPRDRVKRDEQFF
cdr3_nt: TGTGCCAGCAGCCCCCGTGACAGGGTTAAGCGCGATGAGCAGTTCTTC

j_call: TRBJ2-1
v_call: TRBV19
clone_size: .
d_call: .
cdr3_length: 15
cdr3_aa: CASSIWGTPYNEQFF
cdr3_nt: TGTGCCAGTAGTATCTGGGGCACCCCCTACAATGAGCAGTTCTTC

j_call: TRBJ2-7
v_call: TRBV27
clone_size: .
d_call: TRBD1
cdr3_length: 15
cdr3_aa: CASSLGDRGQREQYF
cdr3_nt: TGTGCCAGCAGTTTAGGGGACAGGGGGCAGCGCGAGCAGTACTTC

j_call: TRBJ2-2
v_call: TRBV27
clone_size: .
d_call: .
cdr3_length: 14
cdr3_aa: CASSFQGFTGELFF
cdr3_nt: TGTGCCAGCAGTTTTCAGGGGTTCACCGGGGAGCTGTTTTTT

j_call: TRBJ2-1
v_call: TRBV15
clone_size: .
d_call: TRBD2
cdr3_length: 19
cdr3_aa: CATSRDIPSGKAAFNEQFF
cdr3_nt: TGTGCCACCAGCAGAGATATTCCTAGCGGGAAGGCCGCCTTCAATGAGCAGTTCTTC

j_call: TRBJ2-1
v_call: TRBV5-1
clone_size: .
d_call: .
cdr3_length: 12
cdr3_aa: CASSQGRNEQFF
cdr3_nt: TGCGCCAGCAGCCAAGGGAGGAATGAGCAGTTCTTC